The 6 T cell receptor beta chains below come from one sample, sequenced in a study of T cells in Graves' hyperthyroidism and ophthalmopathy. RNA transcripts were the template for amplifying TCR beta CDR3 regions. TCR CDR3 regions were first amplified by RT-PCR with HTBI primers. TCRdb ran MiXCR on the multiplex PCR reads and lists one entry per CDR3 protein. The sample records around 570,000 distinct CDR3 sequences, 20% being singletons. Material: blood. The source of these receptors is a man aged 35 to 55 with Graves' ophthalmopathy.

This clonotype was recorded many times. The chain uses TRBV12-3 or TRBV12-4 and TRBJ1-2; D may be TRBD1 (5 bases). V gave up 6 bases and J gave up 5 bases, with 13 bases separating them. The CDR3 has 13 amino acids. DNA for the CDR3: TGTGCCAGCAGACTCGGGGGAGAATATGGCTACACCTTC. Protein sequence: CASRLGGEYGYTF.

V is TRBV12-3 or TRBV12-4 and J is TRBJ2-1; TRBD2 matches 9 bases. Unmatched junction bases numbered 4, after V lost 3 bases and J lost 7 bases. The CDR3 runs 14 residues. As DNA, the CDR3 is TGTGCCAGCAGTTTGATAGCGGGAGCGAATGAGCAGTTCTTC. Amino acid sequence: CASSLIAGANEQFF.

There are many counts of this clonotype. The gene calls are TRBV6-1 and TRBJ2-7; TRBD2 matches at 9 bases. The CDR3 extends over 17 amino acids. Looked up from germline, CDR1 is MNHNS and CDR2 is SASEGT. Trimming removed 6 bases from V and 2 bases from J; junction bases left unmatched: 14. CDR3 region: CASRPPRASGTTYEQYF. Written as DNA, the CDR3 is TGTGCCAGCAGACCCCCAAGGGCTAGCGGGACTACCTACGAGCAGTACTTC.

This rearrangement joins TRBV3-1 to TRBJ1-1, with 11 nucleotides matching TRBD1. CDR3 length: 17 residues. The germline V gene encodes CDR1 LGHDT and CDR2 YNNKEL (reference sequence). With V trimmed by 4 bases and J by 3 bases, 10 bases remained unmatched. CDR3 in DNA: TGTGCCAGCAGCCCTCTTAGGACAGGGGGCGTAGACACTGAAGCTTTCTTT. It translates to CASSPLRTGGVDTEAFF.

The sample holds a few counts of this clonotype. V is TRBV4-3 and J is TRBJ1-6, with TRBD1 matching over 8 bases. CDR1 LGHNA and CDR2 YSLEER come from the germline V gene. The ends lost 6 bases at V and 3 bases at J; junction bases unmatched: 7. The CDR3 contains 16 residues. In DNA form, the CDR3 reads TGCGCCAGCAGAGGGGACAGGAGGGGCTATAATTCACCCCTCCACTTT. It specifies CASRGDRRGYNSPLHF.

Ten or more counts support this clonotype. This chain links TRBV28 with TRBJ2-1; 8 nucleotides match TRBD2. This CDR3 has 18 residues. V dropped 4 bases and J dropped 1; count of bases not matched to a gene: 12. In germline, CDR1 is MDHEN, CDR2 SYDVKM. Here the CDR3 DNA reads TGTGCCAGCAGTTCTAACACCAAGCGGGAGCAGTCCTACAATGAGCAGTTCTTC. Translating gives CASSSNTKREQSYNEQFF.